These 18 T cell receptor beta chains came from one sample sequenced in a study of blood T cell repertoires in COVID-19. Data came from immunoSEQ multiplex PCR; TCRdb stores just in-frame clones and leaves some out. The repertoire includes 150,000 to 200,000 clones, approximately 90% of them detected once, and approximately 21% sits in the top ten. Material: peripheral blood. The receptors come from a man between 60 and 75 years old with active or convalescent COVID-19.

This clone is a singleton in its sample. V gene TRBV21-1 combines with J gene TRBJ1-1; TRBD1 is taken as the D call from the table, unchecked against the DNA. TRBV21-1 is reported as a pseudogene. The CDR3 is made up of 13 amino acids. In DNA, the CDR3 is TGTGCCAGCAGCAAAGCGATTGCAGGGGCAGCTTTCTTT. It is translated as CASSKAIAGAAFF.

This clone appeared once. CDR3 nucleotide sequence: TGCAGTGCTAGTTTCGTCTCTGGAAACACCATATATTTT. Its protein is CSASFVSGNTIYF. The chain couples TRBV20-1 to TRBJ1-3; D remains ambiguous. The CDR3 is 13 amino acids. The V gene's germline CDR1 is DFQATT and CDR2 SNEGSKA (reference sequence). Trimming cost V 3 bases and J 0 bases, with 6 bases left between them.

The gene calls are TRBV9 and TRBJ2-1, with 9 nucleotides matching TRBD2. Looked up from germline, CDR1 is SGDLS and CDR2 is YYNGEE. CDR3 length: 16 residues. Trimming cost V 3 bases and J 12 bases; bases outside gene matches: 16. This CDR3 is CASSAPSGVKAAVQFF. CDR3 nucleotides: TGTGCCAGCAGCGCCCCTAGCGGGGTAAAGGCAGCGGTGCAGTTCTTC. The complete variable domain, with remaining parts taken from reference TRBV9 and TRBJ2-1, reads DSGVTQTPKHLITATGQRVTLRCSPRSGDLSVYWYQQSLDQGLQFLIQYYNGEERAKGNILERFSAQQFPDLHSELNLSSLELGDSALYFCASSAPSGVKAAVQFFGPGTRLTVL.

The chain combines TRBV29-1 with TRBJ1-1, with a possible D match to TRBD1 (6 bases). The CDR3 sequence is 12 residues long. Trimming took 5 bases from V and 3 from J, leaving 10 bases between them. CDR1 SQVTM and CDR2 ANQGSEA come from the germline V gene. CDR3 DNA: TGCAGCGTTAACAGGGACCACACTGAAGCTTTCTTT. Translated, it gives CSVNRDHTEAFF.

In this sample, this clone turned up a few times. J is TRBJ1-2 and V is TRBV6-5; 10 positions agree with TRBD1. Germline CDR1 and CDR2: MNHEY and SVGAGI. Losses at the gene ends were 4 bases for V and 5 bases for J; bases not matched to a gene: 4. There are 14 residues in the CDR3. The CDR3 loop reads CASSSPGQGYGYTF. The DNA of the CDR3 is TGTGCCAGCAGTTCCCCGGGACAGGGGTATGGCTACACCTTC.

Concerning this clone itself: The junction does not match germline at one end; this may be a read error. The chain recombines TRBV5-6 with TRBJ2-3; TRBD2 aligns across 12 bases. CDR1 and CDR2 from the germline V gene are SGHDT and YYEEEE. This CDR3 is 17 amino acids long. CDR3 residues: CPSPPLGASGGGDTQYF. CDR3 sequence (DNA): TGTCCCAGCCCCCCCCTCGGGGCTAGCGGGGGGGGAGATACGCAGTATTTT.

This rearrangement joins TRBV19 to TRBJ2-7; a possible D gene is TRBD1 (5 bases). V lost 8 bases, J lost 2 bases, and 19 bases lay in between. This CDR3 region has 15 residues. Germline V gene data show CDR1 as LNHDA and CDR2 as SQIVND (reference sequence). The CDR3, as DNA: TGTGCCAGTGGCCGTCCGGCAGGGCTCCCCTACGAGCAGTACTTC. It translates to CASGRPAGLPYEQYF.

The chain carries TRBV19 and TRBJ1-2; 9 nucleotides align to TRBD1. The CDR3 is 14 amino acids. Germline loops: CDR1 LNHDA, CDR2 SQIVND (reference sequence). V trimming: 5 bases; J trimming: 4 bases; junction bases outside the gene matches: 5. The CDR3 DNA reads as TGTGCCAGTAGTTTCACAGGGGGCGGCTATGGCTACACCTTC. This gives the protein CASSFTGGGYGYTF.

This chain uses TRBV9 with TRBJ2-1; possible D gene TRBD1, 6 bases. This CDR3 has 19 residues. V gave up 4 bases and J gave up 1 base, with 24 bases separating them. From germline, CDR1 is SGDLS and CDR2 YYNGEE. The DNA of the CDR3 is TGTGCCAGCAGCCATACACAGGGTGTTGGCGTAGGTTCCTACAATGAGCAGTTCTTC. Amino acid sequence: CASSHTQGVGVGSYNEQFF.

A note on this clone: At one end the junction does not follow the germline gene, possibly because of a read error. The DNA of the CDR3 is TGTGCCAGCAGCGTAACCGGGACAGGGTATAATGAGCAGTTCTTC. Translation gives CASSVTGTGYNEQFF. The rearrangement uses TRBV7-3 and TRBJ2-1; 9 bases match TRBD1. Germline CDR1 reads SGHTA; CDR2 reads FQGTGA. The CDR3 covers 15 residues. The full variable domain, completed using reference TRBV7-3 and TRBJ2-1, is GAGVSQTPSNKVTEKGKYVELRCDPISGHTALYWYRQSLGQGPEFLIYFQGTGAADDSGLPNDRFFAVRPEGSVSTLKIQRTERGDSAVYLCASSVTGTGYNEQFFGPGTRLTVL.

CDR3 nucleotides: TGTGCCAGCAGTGAAGCGGGAGTCGAGCAGTACTTC. Protein: CASSEAGVEQYF. The rearrangement joins TRBV2 to TRBJ2-7; D is perhaps TRBD2 (5 bases). This CDR3 contains 12 residues. Per the germline V gene, CDR1 is SNHLY and CDR2 is FYNNEI. The V end was cut by 0 bases, the J end by 6 bases, with 6 bases between.

In nucleotides, the CDR3 is TGTGCCAGCAGTTCCAATCCCAGACAGGGCTCCTACAATGAGCAGTTCTTC. Protein product: CASSSNPRQGSYNEQFF. The genes are TRBV28 and TRBJ2-1; the match to TRBD1 covers 7 bases. With V trimmed by 4 bases and J by 0 bases, 9 bases remained unmatched. CDR1 and CDR2 (germline): MDHEN, SYDVKM. This CDR3 has 17 residues.

V and J are TRBV29-1 and TRBJ1-2; TRBD1 might be the D (6 bases). CDR1 is SQVTM, CDR2 ANQGSEA, per germline. V gave up 2 bases and J gave up 5 bases, with 12 bases separating them. The CDR3 runs to 13 residues. CDR3 sequence reads: CSVEIGGGYGYTF. CDR3 nucleotide sequence: TGCAGCGTTGAAATTGGGGGCGGGTATGGCTACACCTTC.

The rearrangement uses TRBV11-2 and TRBJ2-3; D gene uncertain. The germline V gene has CDR1 SGHAT and CDR2 FQNNGV. The V and J ends lost 4 bases and 1 base respectively, with 12 bases between them. CDR3 length equals 15 residues. CDR3 nucleotide sequence: TGTGCCAGCAGCTCCCTAGACGGCCGCACAGATACGCAGTATTTT. Translation gives CASSSLDGRTDTQYF. Based on the CDR3 plus reference TRBV11-2 and TRBJ2-3, the full variable domain is EAGVAQSPRYKIIEKRQSVAFWCNPISGHATLYWYQQILGQGPKLLIQFQNNGVVDDSQLPKDRFSAERLKGVDSTLKIQPAKLEDSAVYLCASSSLDGRTDTQYFGPGTRLTVL.

This chain uses TRBV10-3 with TRBJ1-1; 7 nucleotides agree with TRBD1. Trimming took 4 bases from V and 3 from J; bases not matched to a gene: 5. Germline V lookup: CDR1 ENHRY, CDR2 SYGVKD. This CDR3 has 14 amino acids. As DNA, the CDR3 is TGTGCCATCAGTGCAGGGCAGGGGGACACTGAAGCTTTCTTT. It translates to CAISAGQGDTEAFF.

This sequence joins TRBV4-2 and TRBJ2-7; 13 bases line up with TRBD2. This CDR3 has 17 residues. Germline-derived CDR1 and CDR2 are LGHNA and YNFKEQ. J was trimmed by 4 bases and V by 4 bases; bases with no gene match: 10. CDR3 loop: CASSRTSGGREGYEQYF. The CDR3 nucleotides are TGTGCCAGCAGCCGGACTAGCGGGGGCCGAGAGGGGTACGAGCAGTACTTC.

This chain uses TRBV29-1 with TRBJ1-1, with D perhaps matching TRBD1 (6 bases). V lost 7 bases, J lost 5 bases, and 17 bases lay in between. In germline, CDR1 is SQVTM, CDR2 ANQGSEA. CDR3 length equals 13 residues. The CDR3 DNA reads TGCAGCGGGGACCTCCAAAGGGGGACTGAAGCTTTCTTT. This encodes CSGDLQRGTEAFF.

The chain couples TRBV12-3 or TRBV12-4 to TRBJ2-1; 10 positions match TRBD1. Trimming cost V 6 bases and J 7 bases; bases outside gene matches: 3. The CDR3 totals 13 residues. CDR3 amino acids: CASSGDRGNEQFF. CDR3 bases: TGTGCCAGCAGCGGGGACAGGGGTAATGAGCAGTTCTTC.